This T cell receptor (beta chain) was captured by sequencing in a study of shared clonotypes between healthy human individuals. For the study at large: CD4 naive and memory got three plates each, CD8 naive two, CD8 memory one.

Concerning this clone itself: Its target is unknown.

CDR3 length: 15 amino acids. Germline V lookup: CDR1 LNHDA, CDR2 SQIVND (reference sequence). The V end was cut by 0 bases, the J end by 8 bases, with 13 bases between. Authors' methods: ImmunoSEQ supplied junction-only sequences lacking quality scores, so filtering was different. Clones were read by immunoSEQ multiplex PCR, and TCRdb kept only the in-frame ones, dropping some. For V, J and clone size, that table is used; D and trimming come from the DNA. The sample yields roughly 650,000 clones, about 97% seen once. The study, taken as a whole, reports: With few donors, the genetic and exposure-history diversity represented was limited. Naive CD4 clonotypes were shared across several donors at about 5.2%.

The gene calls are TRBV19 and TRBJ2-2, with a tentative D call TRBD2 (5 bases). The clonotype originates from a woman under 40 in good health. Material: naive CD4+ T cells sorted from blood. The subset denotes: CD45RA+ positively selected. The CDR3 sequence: CASSIELVVTGELFF. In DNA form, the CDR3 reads TGTGCCAGTAGTATAGAACTAGTTGTGACTGGGGAGCTGTTTTTT.